The 2 T cell receptor beta chains below were found in one sample sequenced in a study of shared clonotypes between healthy human individuals. Libraries were prepared by immunoSEQ multiplex PCR; TCRdb keeps only in-frame clonotypes and omits some of them. The sample records about half a million clones, 81% being singletons. Sequencing used PBMCs. The receptors originated from a woman aged 40 to 49 in good health. Some clones in this sample may be carry-over from other donors' samples.

V and J are TRBV9 and TRBJ2-1, with D possibly TRBD1 on 6 matching bases. V lost 1 base and J 7 bases, leaving 15 bases between the germline ends. Germline V lookup: CDR1 SGDLS, CDR2 YYNGEE. CDR3 length equals 15 residues. Here the CDR3 DNA reads TGTGCCAGCAGCGTAACAGGGATAGAATGGAATGAGCAGTTCTTC. This encodes CASSVTGIEWNEQFF.

The V gene is TRBV4-2, the J gene TRBJ2-5, with D perhaps TRBD2 (5 bases). The CDR3 extends over 15 amino acids. V lost 1 base and J 5 bases, leaving 14 bases between the germline ends. The germline V gene encodes CDR1 LGHNA and CDR2 YNFKEQ. The CDR3 coding sequence is TGTGCCAGCAGCCAAGTGAGCGGAGCGGTCGAGACCCAGTACTTC. Protein sequence: CASSQVSGAVETQYF.